These 31 T cell receptor beta chains originate from one sample sequenced in a study of identical twins. Via MiXCR, TCRdb re-called the 5' RACE reads, giving one row per CDR3 protein. In the table there are 700,000 to 950,000 distinct CDR3 sequences, approximately 13% of which are singletons. The same sample was also used in a study of yellow fever vaccine responses in identical twins.

Material: PBMCs. These receptors originate from a woman between 18 and 30 years old in good health.

This clonotype was counted only a few times. This chain connects TRBV12-3 or TRBV12-4 to TRBJ2-7; D not resolved. V was cut by 4 bases and J by 3 bases, with 10 bases left in between. CDR3 size: 13 residues. Written as DNA, the CDR3 is TGTGCCAGCAGTTCCCACAAGAGCTACGAGCAGTACTTC. The encoded protein is CASSSHKSYEQYF.

This clonotype was seen repeatedly, ten times or more. The chain links TRBV12-3 or TRBV12-4 to TRBJ1-3; D is undetermined. This CDR3 comprises 16 residues. V was trimmed by 3 bases and J by 3 bases, leaving 15 bases between them. The CDR3 loop reads CASSLFKVNIGNTIYF. DNA for the CDR3: TGTGCCAGCAGTTTGTTTAAGGTGAACATTGGAAACACCATATATTTT.

This chain joins TRBV3-1 and TRBJ2-2, with no clear D. V was pared by 0 bases and J by 0 bases, with 14 bases between. CDR3 length equals 18 residues. Per the germline V gene, CDR1 is LGHDT and CDR2 is YNNKEL (reference sequence). Here the CDR3 reads CASSQDWPGPTNTGELFF. The CDR3 bases are TGTGCCAGCAGCCAAGATTGGCCGGGTCCCACGAACACCGGGGAGCTGTTTTTT.

This clonotype turned up a few times. The J gene is TRBJ2-1, the V gene TRBV2; 7 positions match TRBD2. V trimming: 1 base; J trimming: 9 bases; junction bases outside the gene matches: 6. The CDR3 sequence is 14 residues long. The V gene's germline CDR1 is SNHLY and CDR2 FYNNEI. In DNA, the CDR3 is TGTGCCAGCAGTGAAGGGCCGGGAGGTGGTGAGCAGTTCTTC. Its translation: CASSEGPGGGEQFF. Combining the CDR3 with reference TRBV2 and TRBJ2-1 gives the whole variable domain EPEVTQTPSHQVTQMGQEVILRCVPISNHLYFYWYRQILGQKVEFLVSFYNNEISEKSEIFDDQFSVERPDGSNFTLKIRSTKLEDSAMYFCASSEGPGGGEQFFGPGTRLTVL.

The chain uses TRBV3-1 and TRBJ2-2, with 7 bases that match TRBD2. CDR3 length equals 17 residues. Germline CDR1 LGHDT, CDR2 YNNKEL (reference sequence). V lost 0 bases, J lost 4 bases, and 8 bases stayed unmatched. In nucleotides, the CDR3 is TGTGCCAGCAGCCAAGATCTGAACGGGGGGATCACCGGGGAGCTGTTTTTT. Its protein product is CASSQDLNGGITGELFF. The whole variable domain, remainder taken from reference TRBV3-1 and TRBJ2-2, is DTAVSQTPKYLVTQMGNDKSIKCEQNLGHDTMYWYKQDSKKFLKIMFSYNNKELIINETVPNRFSPKSPDKAHLNLHINSLELGDSAVYFCASSQDLNGGITGELFFGEGSRLTVL.

V gene TRBV28 combines with J gene TRBJ2-7, with D possibly matching TRBD2 (6 bases). CDR1 MDHEN and CDR2 SYDVKM come from the germline V gene. Trimming removed 7 bases at V and 4 bases at J, with 17 bases between. The CDR3 has 14 residues. The CDR3 nucleotides are TGTGCCAGCACCCCCGGGCTAGCGAAGTACGAGCAGTACTTC. It codes for CASTPGLAKYEQYF.

The rearrangement joins TRBV6-5 to TRBJ2-5, with 7 bases lining up with TRBD2. The CDR3 covers 16 residues. J was trimmed by 4 bases and V by 4 bases; bases with no gene match: 12. Germline V gene data show CDR1 as MNHEY and CDR2 as SVGAGI. The CDR3 protein is CASSSPRASGIETQYF. The CDR3 coding sequence is TGTGCCAGCAGTTCCCCTCGCGCCAGCGGGATAGAGACCCAGTACTTC.

In its sample, this clonotype was seen many times. The chain is built from TRBV20-1 and TRBJ1-4; no reliable D call. CDR3 size: 14 residues. V was cut by 6 bases and J by 0 bases, with 11 bases left in between. Germline-derived CDR1 and CDR2 are DFQATT and SNEGSKA (reference sequence). Here the CDR3 reads CSAPSGATNEKLFF. The CDR3, as DNA: TGCAGTGCCCCCTCCGGAGCAACTAATGAAAAACTGTTTTTT.

The chain recombines TRBV12-3 or TRBV12-4 with TRBJ1-6; tentative D call: TRBD1 (5 bases). Trimming took off 6 bases at V and 5 bases at J, with 14 bases between the two ends. The CDR3 is made up of 15 amino acids. This CDR3 reads CASRQTGGDNSPLHF. The CDR3, as DNA: TGTGCCAGCAGGCAAACGGGAGGGGATAATTCACCCCTCCACTTT.

This clonotype occurred many times. The gene calls are TRBV10-3 and TRBJ2-3; unclear D gene. The CDR3 is made up of 12 amino acids. V shed 10 bases and J shed 1 base, with 9 bases lying between them. The germline CDR1 and CDR2 sequences are ENHRY and SYGVKD. CDR3 amino acids: CATGLGTDTQYF. The CDR3, as DNA: TGTGCCACTGGGCTGGGCACAGATACGCAGTATTTT.

The gene calls are TRBV29-1 and TRBJ2-7; 10 bases map to TRBD1. The length of the CDR3 is 14 residues. CDR1 and CDR2 from the germline V gene are SQVTM and ANQGSEA. Trimming at V came to 8 bases and at J to 5 bases, leaving 12 bases not matched to a gene. CDR3 sequence reads: CSTQTGTGANEQYF. CDR3 sequence (DNA): TGCAGCACCCAGACCGGGACAGGGGCCAACGAGCAGTACTTC.

The chain is built from TRBV5-1 and TRBJ2-3; D might be TRBD2 (6 bases). V was cut by 1 base and J by 2 bases, with 14 bases left in between. The CDR3 sequence is 16 residues long. Germline assignment: CDR1 SGHRS and CDR2 YFSETQ. The CDR3 loop reads CASSLSTGVSTDTQYF. The DNA for the CDR3 is TGCGCCAGCAGCTTGTCTACGGGAGTCTCCACAGATACGCAGTATTTT.

This chain's CDR3 is CASSLGTKTKTF. The CDR3, as DNA: TGTGCCAGCAGCCTTGGCACCAAAACGAAAACCTTC. The chain carries TRBV3-1 and TRBJ1-2; the D is unclear. Germline V gives CDR1 LGHDT, CDR2 YNNKEL (reference sequence). This CDR3 is built from 12 residues. V gave up 4 bases and J gave up 14 bases, with 17 bases separating them.

This clonotype has just a few counts. This chain joins TRBV3-1 and TRBJ2-5, with D perhaps matching TRBD1 or TRBD2 (5 bases each). V gave up 4 bases and J gave up 2 bases, with 14 bases separating them. The CDR3 sequence is 15 residues long. Germline V lookup: CDR1 LGHDT, CDR2 YNNKEL (reference sequence). In DNA, the CDR3 is TGTGCCAGCAGCCCCGGGGCTGGTATTCAAGAGACCCAGTACTTC. It is translated as CASSPGAGIQETQYF.

This chain links TRBV27 with TRBJ2-5, with D perhaps TRBD1 (6 bases). V gave up 2 bases and J gave up 0 bases, with 13 bases separating them. This CDR3 contains 16 residues. Germline values: CDR1 MNHEY, CDR2 SMNVEV (reference sequence). In nucleotides, the CDR3 is TGTGCCAGCAGTTTAAAGCGTCAGGGGTACCAAGAGACCCAGTACTTC. This sequence encodes CASSLKRQGYQETQYF.

A few counts support this clonotype. The genes are TRBV27 and TRBJ2-3; no reliable D call. Germline V gene sequence: CDR1 MNHEY, CDR2 SMNVEV (reference sequence). The CDR3 has 12 amino acids. V gave up 5 bases and J gave up 2 bases, with 5 bases separating them. CDR3 amino acids: CASSKTTDTQYF. DNA of the CDR3: TGTGCCAGCAGTAAGACCACAGATACGCAGTATTTT.

The chain couples TRBV27 to TRBJ1-2; weak D call: TRBD1 (6 bases). Deletions cut 4 bases from V and 4 bases from J, with 16 bases between. Per the germline V gene, CDR1 is MNHEY and CDR2 is SMNVEV (reference sequence). The CDR3 extends over 15 amino acids. The CDR3 here is CASSSTMTGVYGYTF. CDR3 in DNA: TGTGCCAGCAGTTCCACCATGACAGGAGTCTATGGCTACACCTTC.

The V gene is TRBV24-1, the J gene TRBJ2-3; the D is unclear. The CDR3 loop spans 15 amino acids. V dropped 5 bases and J dropped 1 base, with 12 bases sitting between them. Germline CDR1 and CDR2: KGHDR and SFDVKD. The CDR3 reads CATSVSESGTDTQYF. The CDR3 region has the DNA TGTGCCACCAGTGTCTCGGAGTCTGGCACAGATACGCAGTATTTT.

This clonotype showed up just a few times. The J gene is TRBJ2-1, the V gene TRBV12-3 or TRBV12-4; tentatively, D is TRBD1 or TRBD2 (5 bases each). V lost 6 bases to trimming and J lost 8 bases, with 17 bases between them. This CDR3 comprises 14 residues. CDR3 DNA sequence: TGTGCCAGCAGCATCACGGGACCCCCAGATGAGCAGTTCTTC. The encoded protein is CASSITGPPDEQFF.

This clonotype was seen many times. V and J are TRBV12-3 or TRBV12-4 and TRBJ1-5; D is unresolved. V lost 6 bases and J lost 9, with 12 bases in between. The CDR3 runs to 12 residues. The CDR3 DNA reads TGTGCCAGCAGCAACGGCCAGTGGCCCCAGCATTTT. This encodes CASSNGQWPQHF.

This clonotype has at least ten counts. V and J are TRBV5-1 and TRBJ2-2, with D unclear. Germline V gene lookup returns CDR1 SGHRS and CDR2 YFSETQ. V was pared by 4 bases and J by 3 bases, with 7 bases between. The CDR3 consists of 13 residues. For the CDR3, the DNA is TGCGCCAGCAGCATCGAATACACCGGGGAGCTGTTTTTT. Translating gives CASSIEYTGELFF.

The J gene is TRBJ1-6, the V gene TRBV7-8, with 9 bases that match TRBD1. The CDR3 is made up of 15 amino acids. From germline, CDR1 is SGHVS and CDR2 FQNEAQ. After removal of 5 bases from V and 8 bases from J, the junction contained 7 bases not matched to a gene. CDR3: CASSRFRTGDSPLHF. For the CDR3, the DNA is TGTGCCAGCAGCCGTTTCCGGACAGGGGATTCACCCCTCCACTTT.

This chain uses TRBV7-8 with TRBJ2-3; tentatively, D is TRBD2 (6 bases). CDR1 is SGHVS and CDR2 is FQNEAQ in the germline V gene. There are 16 residues in the CDR3. Trimming took off 7 bases at V and 2 bases at J, with 19 bases between the two ends. The CDR3 protein is CASIPSAGTPTDTQYF. CDR3 DNA sequence: TGTGCCAGCATCCCAAGCGCTGGGACTCCCACAGATACGCAGTATTTT.

The rearrangement links TRBV20-1 to TRBJ2-3; the D gene is possibly TRBD2 (5 bases). Germline CDR1 DFQATT, CDR2 SNEGSKA (reference sequence). The CDR3 extends over 13 amino acids. With 3 bases removed from V and 6 bases from J, the gap between germline ends came to 13 bases. Written as DNA, the CDR3 is TGCAGTGCTAGGCGGGTGCCCGGGGATACGCAGTATTTT. Protein: CSARRVPGDTQYF.

This clonotype was counted ten times or more. The rearrangement joins TRBV20-1 to TRBJ2-1, with TRBD2 matching over 7 bases. V shed 3 bases, J shed 6 bases, and the junction held 14 bases outside the gene matches. The CDR3 is made up of 16 amino acids. Germline V gene sequence: CDR1 DFQATT, CDR2 SNEGSKA (reference sequence). CDR3 sequence (DNA): TGCAGTGCTAGGACCCTTTTGGGGAGGGCCACCAATGAGCAGTTCTTC. Translation: CSARTLLGRATNEQFF.

This clonotype was counted at least ten times. The chain carries TRBV28 and TRBJ2-6; no firm D call. The CDR3 has 18 amino acids. CDR1 and CDR2 from the germline V gene are MDHEN and SYDVKM. V was shortened by 1 base and J by 0 bases, with 13 bases between the two germline ends. CDR3 DNA sequence: TGTGCCAGCAGTTTATATTTCCTGGGAACCTCTGGGGCCAACGTCCTGACTTTC. Amino acids: CASSLYFLGTSGANVLTF.

This clonotype turned up a few times. The chain uses TRBV20-1 and TRBJ2-2; D may correspond to TRBD1 or TRBD2 (6 bases each). The CDR3 loop spans 13 amino acids. With 1 base removed from V and 7 bases from J, the gap between germline ends came to 10 bases. Germline V CDR1 and CDR2: DFQATT, SNEGSKA (reference sequence). The CDR3 protein is CSARVRGDGELFF. DNA for the CDR3: TGCAGTGCTAGAGTTAGGGGGGACGGGGAGCTGTTTTTT.

This clonotype was observed a few times. The V gene is TRBV5-1, the J gene TRBJ2-3; no definite D call. This CDR3 region has 17 residues. CDR1 and CDR2 from the germline V gene are SGHRS and YFSETQ. V was clipped by 4 bases and J by 2 bases, with 20 bases between them. In DNA form, the CDR3 reads TGCGCCAGCAGCCTATACAAAACCCAAGGCTTCACAGATACGCAGTATTTT. As protein: CASSLYKTQGFTDTQYF.

The chain links TRBV4-1 to TRBJ1-4; the D is unclear. Trimming removed 4 bases at V and 4 bases at J, with 4 bases between. Germline CDR1 reads MGHRA; CDR2 reads YSYEKL. CDR3 length equals 12 residues. The CDR3 sequence is CASSRINEKLFF. As DNA, the CDR3 is TGCGCCAGCAGCCGCATTAATGAAAAACTGTTTTTT.

This clonotype was seen repeatedly, ten times or more. The chain combines TRBV7-3 with TRBJ1-1; no firm D call. The germline CDR1 and CDR2 sequences are SGHTA and FQGTGA. V was shortened by 6 bases and J by 1 base, with 12 bases between the two germline ends. The CDR3 spans 14 residues. The DNA for the CDR3 is TGTGCCAGCAGTCAAGGACCCCAGAACACTGAAGCTTTCTTT. Translation: CASSQGPQNTEAFF.

The chain recombines TRBV14 with TRBJ2-3, with TRBD2 matching over 10 bases. Germline V lookup: CDR1 SGHDN, CDR2 FVKESK. This CDR3 has 14 residues. V lost 4 bases to trimming and J lost 6 bases; unmatched junction nucleotides: 4. The DNA of the CDR3 is TGTGCCAGCAGCCCACTAGCGGGACTTGATACGCAGTATTTT. Translation: CASSPLAGLDTQYF.